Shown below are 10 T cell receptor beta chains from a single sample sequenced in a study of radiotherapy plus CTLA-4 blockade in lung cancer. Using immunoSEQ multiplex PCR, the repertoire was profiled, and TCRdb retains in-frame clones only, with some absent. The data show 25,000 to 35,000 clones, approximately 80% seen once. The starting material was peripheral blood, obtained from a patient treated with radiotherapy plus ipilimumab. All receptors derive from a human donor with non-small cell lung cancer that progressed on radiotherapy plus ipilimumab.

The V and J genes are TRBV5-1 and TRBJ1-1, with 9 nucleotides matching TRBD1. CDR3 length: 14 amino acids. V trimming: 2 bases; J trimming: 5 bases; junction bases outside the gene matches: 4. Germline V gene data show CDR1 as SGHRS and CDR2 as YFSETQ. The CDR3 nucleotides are TGCGCCAGCAGCTTAGGACAGGGGATAACTGAAGCTTTCTTT. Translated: CASSLGQGITEAFF.

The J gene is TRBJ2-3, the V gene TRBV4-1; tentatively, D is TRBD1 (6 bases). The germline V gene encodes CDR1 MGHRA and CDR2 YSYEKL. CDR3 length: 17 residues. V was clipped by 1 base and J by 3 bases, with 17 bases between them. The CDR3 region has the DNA TGCGCCAGCAGCCAAGGGACAGCTTTATCCCTGACAGATACGCAGTATTTT. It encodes CASSQGTALSLTDTQYF.

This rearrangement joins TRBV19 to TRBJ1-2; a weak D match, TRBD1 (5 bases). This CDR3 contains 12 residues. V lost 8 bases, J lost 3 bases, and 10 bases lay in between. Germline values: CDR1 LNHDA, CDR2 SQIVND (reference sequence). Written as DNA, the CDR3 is TGTGCCAGTGAGCGGGGCGACTATGGCTACACCTTC. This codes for CASERGDYGYTF.

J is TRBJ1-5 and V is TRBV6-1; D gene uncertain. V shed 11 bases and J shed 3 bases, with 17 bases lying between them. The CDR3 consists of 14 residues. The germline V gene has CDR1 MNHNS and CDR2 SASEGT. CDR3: CAHSGIRDNQPQHF. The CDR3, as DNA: TGTGCCCACAGCGGAATTAGGGACAATCAGCCCCAGCATTTT.

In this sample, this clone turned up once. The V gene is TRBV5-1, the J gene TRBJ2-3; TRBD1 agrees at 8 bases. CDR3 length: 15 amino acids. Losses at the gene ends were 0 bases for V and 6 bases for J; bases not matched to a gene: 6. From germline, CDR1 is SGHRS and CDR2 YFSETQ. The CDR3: CASSLVGQGMDTQYF. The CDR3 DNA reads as TGCGCCAGCAGCTTGGTAGGACAGGGTATGGATACGCAGTATTTT.

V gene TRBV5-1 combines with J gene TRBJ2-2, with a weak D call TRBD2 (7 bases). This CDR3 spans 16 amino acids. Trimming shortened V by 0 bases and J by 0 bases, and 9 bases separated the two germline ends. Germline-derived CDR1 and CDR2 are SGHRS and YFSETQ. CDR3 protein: CASSLAGGPNTGELFF. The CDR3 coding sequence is TGCGCCAGCAGCTTGGCGGGGGGCCCGAACACCGGGGAGCTGTTTTTT.

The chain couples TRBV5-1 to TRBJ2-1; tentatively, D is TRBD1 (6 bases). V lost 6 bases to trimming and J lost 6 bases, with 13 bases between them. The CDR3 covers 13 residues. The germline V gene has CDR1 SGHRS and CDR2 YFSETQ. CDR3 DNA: TGCGCCAGCACTAACCAGGGGCTCAATGAGCAGTTCTTC. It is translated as CASTNQGLNEQFF.

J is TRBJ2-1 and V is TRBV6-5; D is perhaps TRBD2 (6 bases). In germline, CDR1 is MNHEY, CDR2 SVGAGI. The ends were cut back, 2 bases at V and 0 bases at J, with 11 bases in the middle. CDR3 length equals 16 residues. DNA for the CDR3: TGTGCCAGCAGTTACGGGGGACTTAGCTCCTACAATGAGCAGTTCTTC. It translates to CASSYGGLSSYNEQFF.

The CDR3 DNA reads as TGTGCCAGCTCACCGTACACGGGACAGTCTGGCTACACCTTC. Protein: CASSPYTGQSGYTF. The V call is TRBV18, the J call TRBJ1-2; 7 nucleotides align to TRBD1. CDR3 size: 14 residues. CDR1 KGHSH and CDR2 LQKENI come from the germline V gene. Trimming took 3 bases from V and 7 from J; bases not matched to a gene: 8.

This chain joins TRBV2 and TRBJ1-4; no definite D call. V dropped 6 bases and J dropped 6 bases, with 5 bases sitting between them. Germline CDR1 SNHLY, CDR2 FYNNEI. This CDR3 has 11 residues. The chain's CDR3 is CASSLYEKLFF. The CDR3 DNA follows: TGTGCCAGCAGCCTATATGAAAAACTGTTTTTT.